This T cell receptor beta chain is from a study of CD4 and CD8 cells across lung adenocarcinoma regions. Localized lung adenocarcinoma, a non-small cell lung cancer, affected the donors. Each CDR3 protein gets one entry after TCRdb re-called the PCR reads with MiXCR. The table lists more than 10,000 distinct CDR3 sequences, around 61% of them singletons. Germline V lookup: CDR1 MNHNS, CDR2 SASEGT. This CDR3 has 15 residues. Losses at the gene ends were 2 bases for V and 6 bases for J; bases not matched to a gene: 5. The clonotype was recovered from a female donor with lung adenocarcinoma. The CD4 and CD8 labels of this study may be unreliable. This chain links TRBV6-1 with TRBJ2-1, with 9 bases that match TRBD1. The source material was CD8+ T cells from the margin of a lung tumor. The CDR3 DNA is TGTGCCAGCAGTGAATGGGGACAGGGAAGCAATGAGCAGTTCTTC. Protein: CASSEWGQGSNEQFF.